The 18 T cell receptor beta chains given below trace back to one sample, sequenced in a study of PD-L1 blockade in urothelial cancer. Time point reported: pretreatment peripheral blood. Clones were sequenced by immunoSEQ multiplex PCR, and TCRdb holds only the in-frame ones, with some missing. Of tens of thousands of clones listed, roughly 89% are singletons. Source: PBMCs, taken around atezolizumab (anti-PD-L1) treatment. Source of these receptors: a woman between 70 and 85 years old with urothelial cancer.

The genes are TRBV29-1 and TRBJ1-1, with 7 positions matching TRBD1. V lost 8 bases, J lost 7 bases, and 10 bases stayed unmatched. The CDR3 is 12 residues long. Germline lookup yields CDR1 SQVTM and CDR2 ANQGSEA. Here the CDR3 DNA reads TGCAGCTATCTACAGGGGAGAGGTGAAGCTTTCTTT. Its protein product is CSYLQGRGEAFF.

J is TRBJ2-1 and V is TRBV7-9, with TRBD2 matching 8 bases. Germline CDR1 SEHNR, CDR2 FQNEAQ (reference sequence). After removal of 2 bases from V and 2 bases from J, the junction contained 2 bases not matched to a gene. The CDR3 totals 15 residues. CDR3 coding DNA: TGTGCCAGCAGCTTAAGCGGGAGTGCCTACAATGAGCAGTTCTTC. Residues: CASSLSGSAYNEQFF.

The chain is built from TRBV5-1 and TRBJ2-3; D remains unclear. The CDR3 sequence is 14 residues long. Between the trimmed V and J ends, which lost 0 bases and 4 bases, there was a span of 9 bases. Looked up from germline, CDR1 is SGHRS and CDR2 is YFSETQ. In DNA form, the CDR3 reads TGCGCCAGCAGCTTGGCGCTCGGGTCAGATACGCAGTATTTT. It yields the protein CASSLALGSDTQYF.

The rearrangement joins TRBV10-2 to TRBJ1-5, with TRBD1 identical over 9 bases. CDR3 length: 14 residues. V trimming: 8 bases; J trimming: 2 bases; junction bases outside the gene matches: 4. Germline V gives CDR1 WSHSY, CDR2 SAAADI. CDR3 in amino acids: CASWTGDGNQPQHF. Written as DNA, the CDR3 is TGCGCCAGCTGGACAGGGGATGGCAATCAGCCCCAGCATTTT.

The chain combines TRBV13 with TRBJ2-5, with TRBD1 matching over 7 bases. The trim removed 5 bases at V and 5 bases at J, leaving 11 bases unmatched. The CDR3 has 15 residues. Germline V gene data show CDR1 as PRHDT and CDR2 as FYEKMQ (reference sequence). Written as DNA, the CDR3 is TGTGCCAGCAGCACCAACGACAGGGTAGGGGAGACCCAGTACTTC. Its translation is CASSTNDRVGETQYF.

This chain uses TRBV9 with TRBJ2-7; 9 nucleotides line up with TRBD1. The CDR3 loop spans 15 amino acids. Germline V gene sequence: CDR1 SGDLS, CDR2 YYNGEE. With 3 bases clipped from V and 5 bases from J, the junction kept 9 bases outside the gene matches. The CDR3 nucleotides are TGTGCCAGCAGCGCCACCGGGACAGGGTTCCACGAGCAGTACTTC. Its protein is CASSATGTGFHEQYF.

The chain links TRBV4-1 to TRBJ2-7; D is possibly TRBD1 (5 bases). Deletions cut 1 base from V and 3 bases from J, with 19 bases between. The germline V gene has CDR1 MGHRA and CDR2 YSYEKL. This CDR3 has 17 amino acids. This CDR3 is CASSQGPVAGQSYEQYF. The CDR3 DNA reads TGCGCCAGCAGCCAAGGCCCGGTCGCAGGGCAGAGCTACGAGCAGTACTTC.

The V and J genes are TRBV7-8 and TRBJ1-3, with D hard to call. Germline CDR1 is SGHVS and CDR2 is FQNEAQ. The CDR3 consists of 16 residues. Trimming removed 3 bases from V and 0 bases from J, with 12 bases in between. The DNA for the CDR3 is TGTGCCAGCAGCTTCGACCCCCCAGGCTCTGGAAACACCATATATTTT. Its translation is CASSFDPPGSGNTIYF.

V usage is TRBV6-6 and J usage is TRBJ1-5, with TRBD1 identical over 11 bases. Germline assignment: CDR1 MNHNY and CDR2 SVGAGI (reference sequence). The CDR3 length is 16 residues. V lost 5 bases, J lost 6 bases, and 9 bases stayed unmatched. The CDR3: CASSRGGTGGGQPQHF. CDR3 nucleotide sequence: TGTGCCAGCAGTCGCGGCGGGACAGGGGGAGGTCAGCCCCAGCATTTT.

The sample holds one count of this clone. This chain uses TRBV2 with TRBJ2-1; TRBD1 matches at 9 bases. The CDR3 runs 15 residues. Per germline, CDR1 SNHLY and CDR2 FYNNEI. The junction had 8 bases not matched to a gene; V was cut back by 5 bases and J by 6 bases. The chain's CDR3 is CASSLRDRASNEQFF. In nucleotides, the CDR3 is TGTGCCAGCAGTTTGCGGGACAGGGCTAGCAATGAGCAGTTCTTC.

J is TRBJ2-1 and V is TRBV5-5; 9 nucleotides agree with TRBD2. V was pared by 4 bases and J by 3 bases, with 5 bases of the junction left unmatched. The germline V gene encodes CDR1 SGHKS and CDR2 YYEKEE (reference sequence). The CDR3 totals 15 residues. The CDR3 coding sequence is TGTGCCAGCAGCCCAGAGCGGGGGGACTACAATGAGCAGTTCTTC. Translation: CASSPERGDYNEQFF.

The chain recombines TRBV27 with TRBJ1-5; TRBD1 might be the D (6 bases). Trimming took 2 bases from V and 6 from J, leaving 17 bases between them. Germline V gene lookup returns CDR1 MNHEY and CDR2 SMNVEV (reference sequence). The CDR3 contains 16 residues. CDR3 region: CASSLIGGGLGQPQHF. CDR3 nucleotide sequence: TGTGCCAGCAGTTTAATTGGGGGGGGGCTCGGTCAGCCCCAGCATTTT.

The chain links TRBV14 to TRBJ2-7; 7 bases are a match to TRBD1. This CDR3 spans 15 amino acids. Germline CDR1 and CDR2: SGHDN and FVKESK. The ends lost 1 base at V and 2 bases at J; junction bases unmatched: 5. CDR3 nucleotides: TGTGCCAGCAGCCAAGGACAGGGTGGAACCTACGAGCAGTACTTC. It is translated as CASSQGQGGTYEQYF. Drawing the rest from reference TRBV14 and TRBJ2-7, the complete variable domain is EAGVTQFPSHSVIEKGQTVTLRCDPISGHDNLYWYRRVMGKEIKFLLHFVKESKQDESGMPNNRFLAERTGGTYSTLKVQPAELEDSGVYFCASSQGQGGTYEQYFGPGTRLTVT.

This chain links TRBV5-1 with TRBJ2-5, with 14 bases lining up with TRBD2. V gave up 3 bases and J gave up 1 base; unmatched junction bases: 2. The CDR3 spans 16 residues. Germline assignment: CDR1 SGHRS and CDR2 YFSETQ. The CDR3 spells CASSYGTSGGQETQYF. The CDR3 nucleotides are TGCGCCAGCAGCTATGGGACTAGCGGGGGCCAAGAGACCCAGTACTTC.

There are a few counts of this clone. The CDR3 nucleotides are TGTGCCAGCAGCTTAGCCCGGGGGGTAAACACTGAAGCTTTCTTT. Protein: CASSLARGVNTEAFF. This sequence joins TRBV7-8 and TRBJ1-1; D possibly corresponds to TRBD1 (5 bases). The V gene's germline CDR1 is SGHVS and CDR2 FQNEAQ. Trimming left V 0 bases short and J 2 bases short, with 10 bases between. This CDR3 is 15 amino acids long. Looking up the rest from reference TRBV7-8 and TRBJ1-1 gives the full variable domain: GAGVSQSPRYKVAKRGQDVALRCDPISGHVSLFWYQQALGQGPEFLTYFQNEAQLDKSGLPSDRFFAERPEGSVSTLKIQRTQQEDSAVYLCASSLARGVNTEAFFGQGTRLTVV.

V usage is TRBV11-2 and J usage is TRBJ1-1, with unresolved D. CDR1 is SGHAT and CDR2 is FQNNGV in the germline V gene. The CDR3 loop spans 14 amino acids. Trimming stripped 4 bases from V and 4 bases from J, with 13 bases between. The CDR3: CASSSGLEGTEAFF. Written as DNA, the CDR3 is TGTGCCAGCAGCTCCGGGCTGGAGGGCACTGAAGCTTTCTTT.

The chain recombines TRBV2 with TRBJ2-1, with a possible D match to TRBD1 (5 bases). The CDR3 runs to 15 residues. V was cut by 6 bases and J by 0 bases, with 12 bases left in between. Germline V gene sequence: CDR1 SNHLY, CDR2 FYNNEI. The chain's CDR3 is CASRKTDNSYNEQFF. The CDR3 nucleotides are TGTGCCAGCAGAAAGACAGACAACTCCTACAATGAGCAGTTCTTC.

J is TRBJ2-5 and V is TRBV19; 7 positions match TRBD2. In germline, CDR1 is LNHDA, CDR2 SQIVND (reference sequence). This CDR3 is 16 amino acids long. Germline trimming cut 4 bases from V and 5 bases from J; bases unmatched to any gene: 13. The CDR3 DNA reads as TGTGCCAGTAGTACTACGGGGAGCGGGGCTAGGGAGACCCAGTACTTC. Translation: CASSTTGSGARETQYF.